This TCR beta chain was found in a study of Ad26.COV2.S vaccination and SARS-CoV-2 variants. Study details: Donor was one of the participants in the Ad26.COV2.S arm of the COV1001 trial. Intramuscular Ad26.COV2.S doses were given once or twice, 56 days apart.

Data came from immunoSEQ multiplex PCR; TCRdb stores just in-frame clones and leaves some out. The table includes some 520,000 clones, 70% to 90% detected once. The CDR3 length is 15 residues. The germline gives CDR1 SGHTA, CDR2 FQGNSA. V lost 1 base to trimming and J lost 3 bases; unmatched junction nucleotides: 2. This clone was seen a few times. What it recognizes is unknown. Treatment reported: some 20 received Ad26.COV2.S at low or high dose, single or two shots; about 5 received placebo; per-sample allocation not given. Day 63 after the first injection of vaccine or placebo was the sampling time. Study-wide findings and caveats: Relative to placebo recipients, vaccine recipients exhibited elevated spike-specific TCR breadth.

The origin of this receptor is a person aged 18-60 years who received the Ad26.COV2.S COVID-19 vaccine or a placebo. The J gene is TRBJ1-5, the V gene TRBV7-2; 8 bases fit TRBD1. The sequences come from peripheral blood, collected in a trial of Ad26.COV2.S vaccine versus placebo. CDR3 in amino acids: CASSLGTGLNQPQHF. The CDR3 DNA reads as TGTGCCAGCAGCTTAGGGACAGGGCTCAATCAGCCCCAGCATTTT.